These 6 T cell receptor beta chains were sequenced from one sample in a study of regulatory T cells in long-lasting Graves disease. Time point specified: newly diagnosed GD, antithyroid drugs for less than 3 months. Researchers made the TCR library from RNA that was extracted from PBMCs. HTBI primers from iRepertoire and Arm-PCR of CDR3 regions yielded the TCR beta libraries. TCRdb re-called the multiplex PCR reads through MiXCR, storing one row per CDR3 protein. This sample yields about 460,000 distinct CDR3 sequences, of which roughly 15% are seen a single time; approximately 17% belongs to the top ten. This sample also belongs to another study, concerning T cells in Graves' hyperthyroidism and ophthalmopathy.

The sequencing used peripheral blood mononuclear cells (PBMCs), collected at new diagnosis, from a patient treated with antithyroid drugs. These receptors were obtained from a woman aged 45-65 years with Graves disease.

The V gene is TRBV20-1, the J gene TRBJ1-6; a possible D gene is TRBD1 (6 bases). V lost 4 bases and J 11 bases, leaving 15 bases between the germline ends. The CDR3 runs to 13 residues. Germline lookup yields CDR1 DFQATT and CDR2 SNEGSKA (reference sequence). CDR3 region: CSATQGSVTPLHF. In DNA, the CDR3 is TGCAGTGCTACCCAGGGGAGTGTCACACCCCTCCACTTT.

This clonotype was counted at least ten times. This rearrangement joins TRBV28 to TRBJ2-1, with 15 bases aligning to TRBD2. V was clipped by 4 bases and J by 2 bases; unmatched bases: 9. This CDR3 is built from 19 residues. The germline CDR1 and CDR2 sequences are MDHEN and SYDVKM. DNA for the CDR3: TGTGCCAGCAGTTGGACTAGCGGGAGGGCCACCCTTGCCTACAATGAGCAGTTCTTC. As protein: CASSWTSGRATLAYNEQFF.

The J gene is TRBJ2-1, the V gene TRBV7-9; D might be TRBD1 (5 bases). The V gene lost 6 bases and the J gene lost 6 bases, with 9 bases spanning the gap. The CDR3 is 12 residues long. Germline CDR1 reads SEHNR; CDR2 reads FQNEAQ (reference sequence). CDR3 sequence reads: CASRVGVNEQFF. The DNA for the CDR3 is TGTGCCAGCAGGGTAGGGGTCAATGAGCAGTTCTTC.

As regards this clonotype: A much larger clone lies one base from this, so it may be a read error. This sequence joins TRBV27 and TRBJ2-3; TRBD1 is a possible D gene (5 bases). CDR1 MNHEY and CDR2 SMNVEV come from the germline V gene (reference sequence). There are 15 residues in the CDR3. CDR3 amino acids: CANSLKGARTDTQYF. DNA of the CDR3: TGTGCCAACAGTTTAAAAGGGGCCCGCACAGATACGCAGTATTTT.

The J gene is TRBJ1-1, the V gene TRBV7-3; no clear D. The CDR3 has 12 residues. Per germline, CDR1 SGHTA and CDR2 FQGTGA. V was pared by 4 bases and J by 8 bases, with 11 bases between. The CDR3 sequence is CASSSIPNEAFF. In DNA, the CDR3 is TGTGCCAGCAGCTCAATACCGAACGAAGCTTTCTTT.

This clonotype was counted only a few times. The rearrangement links TRBV20-1 to TRBJ2-7, with 9 bases that match TRBD2. Germline V gene data show CDR1 as DFQATT and CDR2 as SNEGSKA (reference sequence). This CDR3 is 14 amino acids long. Germline trimming cut 3 bases from V and 2 bases from J; bases unmatched to any gene: 5. CDR3 residues: CSASEVAGAYEQYF. DNA for the CDR3: TGCAGTGCTAGCGAAGTAGCGGGAGCCTACGAGCAGTACTTC.